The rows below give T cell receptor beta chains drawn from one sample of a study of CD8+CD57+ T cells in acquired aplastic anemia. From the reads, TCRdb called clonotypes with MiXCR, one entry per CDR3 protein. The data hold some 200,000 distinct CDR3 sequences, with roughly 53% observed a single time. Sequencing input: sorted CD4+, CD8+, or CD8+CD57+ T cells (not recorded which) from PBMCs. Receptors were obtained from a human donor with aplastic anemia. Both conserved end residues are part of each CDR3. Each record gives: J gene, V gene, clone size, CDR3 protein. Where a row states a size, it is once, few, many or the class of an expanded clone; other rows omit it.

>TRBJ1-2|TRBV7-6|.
CASSPQGWDGYTF
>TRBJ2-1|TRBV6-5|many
CASSRTEFNEQFF
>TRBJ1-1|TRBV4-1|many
CASSPFPTEANTEAFF
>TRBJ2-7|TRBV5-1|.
CASSRQGGIYNEQYF
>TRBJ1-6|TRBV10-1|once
CASRKSYNSPLHF
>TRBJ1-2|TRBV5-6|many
CASSLWGGFGYGYTF
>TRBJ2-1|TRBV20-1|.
CSVRGGGSYNEQFF
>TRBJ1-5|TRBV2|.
CASSEEDRVRDQPQHF
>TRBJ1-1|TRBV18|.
CASSPAKAWNTEAFF
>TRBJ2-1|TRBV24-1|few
CATSAEAGGYNEQFF